The rows below give T cell receptor beta chains drawn from one sample of a study of blood T cell repertoires in COVID-19. Sequencing used immunoSEQ multiplex PCR; TCRdb keeps in-frame clones, though not all of them. The top ten clones hold about a quarter of a sample with tens of thousands of clones, roughly 85% of them seen once. Sequenced input: peripheral blood. These receptors were obtained from a man aged 55-75 years with active or convalescent COVID-19. Each CDR3 is given with its conserved first and last residue. D genes are given only for firm matches. Some rows have no size entry. The others give once, few or many, or a class for an expanded clone.

D	V	J	size	DNA	CDR3
NA	TRBV11-2	TRBJ1-4	few	TGTGCCAGCAGCTCCATAGTGGGGGGGAAACTGTTTTTT	CASSSIVGGKLFF
TRBD1	TRBV6-2/TRBV6-3	TRBJ2-7	once	TGTGCCAGCAGTTACACGGGACAGGTGAACGCCTACGAGCAGTACTTC	CASSYTGQVNAYEQYF
NA	TRBV20-1	TRBJ1-1	NA	TGCAGTGCTAGTTTCGGGGGTCAGCTTAAAGCTTTCTTT	CSASFGGQLKAFF
NA	TRBV7-3	TRBJ2-1	NA	TGTGCCAGCAGCTTTCTGTCGGAACTGTTTCGGGTAGCCGACAATGAGCAGTTCTTC	CASSFLSELFRVADNEQFF
NA	TRBV30	TRBJ2-7	NA	TGTGCCTGGAGTGGAACATACGAGCAGTACTTC	CAWSGTYEQYF
NA	TRBV6-6	TRBJ1-1	NA	TGTGCCAGCAGTTACTCGATGGAACGGGGAAGGACTGAAGCTTTCTTT	CASSYSMERGRTEAFF
TRBD2	TRBV7-9	TRBJ2-2	NA	TGTGCCAGCCCCATGATCGGGGGGGACAACACCGGGGAGCTGTTTTTT	CASPMIGGDNTGELFF
NA	TRBV27	TRBJ2-7	NA	TGTGCCAGCATCGGCAGGAACAACTACGAGCAGTACTTC	CASIGRNNYEQYF
TRBD1	TRBV12-5	TRBJ1-1	NA	TGTGCTACTCGGGGGACAGGCACTGAAGCTTTCTTT	CATRGTGTEAFF
NA	TRBV7-2	TRBJ2-1	NA	TGTGCCAGCAGCCCTGTAGGGGGGGGCTACAATGAGCAGTTCTTC	CASSPVGGGYNEQFF
NA	TRBV5-1	TRBJ2-1	NA	TGCGCCAGCAGCTTGGGGACTGCTACTAATGAGCAGTTCTTC	CASSLGTATNEQFF
TRBD2	TRBV27	TRBJ2-1	NA	TGTGCCAGCGCAGCGGGGGGGTACAATGAGCAGTTCTTC	CASAAGGYNEQFF
NA	TRBV4-2	TRBJ1-5	NA	TGTGCCAGCAGCCAAGGAGTAATCCGTAATCAGCCCCAGCATTTT	CASSQGVIRNQPQHF
NA	TRBV5-1	TRBJ1-1	NA	TGCGCCAGCAGCCCAAGTACCGGGGGGCGGAGTGAAGCTTTCTTT	CASSPSTGGRSEAFF
NA	TRBV5-5	TRBJ1-5	NA	TGTGCCAGCAGCTTGGGATCAGGGGATTCTGGCAATCAGCCCCAGCATTTT	CASSLGSGDSGNQPQHF
NA	TRBV5-1	TRBJ1-1	NA	TGCGCCAGCAGCCCACAGGGACCCCCTGAAGCTTTCTTT	CASSPQGPPEAFF
NA	TRBV5-6	TRBJ1-2	few	TGTGCCAGCAGCTCAACAGCATCGTCGGGCTACACCTTC	CASSSTASSGYTF
NA	TRBV2	TRBJ2-5	few	TGTGCCAGCAGGTTCGGGGAGACCCAGTACTTC	CASRFGETQYF
NA	TRBV5-1	TRBJ1-6	few	TGCGCCAGCAGACCGGGGGGCAGAAATTCACCCCTCCACTTT	CASRPGGRNSPLHF
TRBD1	TRBV19	TRBJ1-1	NA	TGTGCCAGTAGAGACAGGGGGGGGACTGAAGCTTTCTTT	CASRDRGGTEAFF
TRBD2	TRBV3-1/TRBV3-2	TRBJ2-7	NA	TGTGCCAGCAGCCCGCCGGGACTAGCGGGGGGGCGAAACCCTTACGAGCAGTACTTC	CASSPPGLAGGRNPYEQYF
TRBD1	TRBV30	TRBJ2-4	NA	TGTGCCTGGAGTACCGGGACAGGAGAGGACATTCAGTACTTC	CAWSTGTGEDIQYF
NA	TRBV6-5	TRBJ1-2	NA	TGTGCCAGTCATCGGGGTTTGGGTTTGGATGTCTACACCTTC	CASHRGLGLDVYTF
NA	TRBV5-4	TRBJ1-5	NA	TGTGCCAGCAGCTTGGGTTCGAATCAGCCCCAGCATTTT	CASSLGSNQPQHF
TRBD1	TRBV7-9	TRBJ2-7	NA	TGTGCCAGCAGCACCTACAGGGGGCGCGACGAGCAGTACTTC	CASSTYRGRDEQYF
NA	TRBV7-6	TRBJ2-7	NA	TGTGCCAGCAGCTTAAGTGGGCGCAACAATTACGAGCAGTACTTC	CASSLSGRNNYEQYF
TRBD1	TRBV5-4	TRBJ2-5	NA	TGTGCCAGCAGCTTGGGGGGGACAGGGCAAGAGACCCAGTACTTC	CASSLGGTGQETQYF